The 9 T cell receptor beta chains listed next were all sequenced from one sample in a study of CD8 T cells in ankylosing spondylitis. TCRdb re-analysed the 5' RACE reads in MiXCR, keeping a single row per CDR3 protein. The sample holds 100,000 to 150,000 distinct CDR3 sequences; roughly 13% are singletons and the top ten take almost 3%. Sequenced input: blood, either unsorted or a sorted T cell fraction (not recorded which). The origin of the receptors is a female donor with ankylosing spondylitis or in good health (not recorded which).

Here the CDR3 reads CASSQGQVDTQYF. CDR3 coding DNA: TGTGCCAGCAGCCAGGGACAGGTCGATACGCAGTATTTT. This chain uses TRBV11-2 with TRBJ2-3, with 8 bases fitting TRBD1. The CDR3 is 13 residues long. The trim removed 5 bases at V and 6 bases at J, leaving 4 bases unmatched. The V gene's germline CDR1 is SGHAT and CDR2 FQNNGV.

This clonotype turned up a few times. This chain uses TRBV15 with TRBJ2-3; D is undetermined. This CDR3 is 15 amino acids long. V was trimmed by 1 base and J by 4 bases, leaving 12 bases between them. Germline CDR1 is LNHNV and CDR2 is YYDKDF (reference sequence). Here the CDR3 reads CATSRGSTGADTQYF. CDR3 coding DNA: TGTGCCACCAGCAGAGGTAGTACCGGCGCAGATACGCAGTATTTT. Together with reference TRBV15 and TRBJ2-3, the CDR3 gives the full variable domain: DAMVIQNPRYQVTQFGKPVTLSCSQTLNHNVMYWYQQKSSQAPKLLFHYYDKDFNNEADTPDNFQSRRPNTSFCFLDIRSPGLGDTAMYLCATSRGSTGADTQYFGPGTRLTVL.

In this sample, this clonotype turned up many times. The CDR3 loop is CASSSYRDGPQETQYF. The DNA for the CDR3 is TGTGCCAGCAGCTCGTACCGGGACGGACCCCAAGAGACCCAGTACTTC. V is TRBV7-3 and J is TRBJ2-5; the D gene could be TRBD1 or TRBD2 (5 bases each). The CDR3 is 16 amino acids. From germline, CDR1 is SGHTA and CDR2 FQGTGA. V lost 4 bases and J lost 1, with 16 bases in between.

This clonotype has ten or more counts. The V gene is TRBV4-2, the J gene TRBJ2-3; 10 nucleotides agree with TRBD2. Losses at the gene ends were 4 bases for V and 3 bases for J; bases not matched to a gene: 13. The CDR3 sequence is 18 residues long. The germline CDR1 and CDR2 sequences are LGHNA and YNFKEQ. The CDR3 sequence is CASSRDTGTSESTDTQYF. DNA for the CDR3: TGTGCCAGCAGCCGGGATACCGGGACTAGCGAGAGTACAGATACGCAGTATTTT.

This clonotype has a count of ten or more. The chain couples TRBV18 to TRBJ2-7; 10 nucleotides agree with TRBD2. The CDR3 is 14 amino acids. V was clipped by 3 bases and J by 4 bases; unmatched bases: 3. CDR1 KGHSH and CDR2 LQKENI come from the germline V gene. The CDR3 DNA reads TGTGCCAGCTCACCTTCTAGCGGGAGTTACGAGCAGTACTTC. It translates to CASSPSSGSYEQYF.

Ten or more counts support this clonotype. The rearrangement uses TRBV20-1 and TRBJ1-1; D may be TRBD1 (5 bases). V lost 0 bases and J lost 1, with 9 bases in between. The CDR3 is 14 amino acids. Per germline, CDR1 DFQATT and CDR2 SNEGSKA (reference sequence). The CDR3 DNA follows: TGCAGTGCTAGAGATCATAGGGGGAACACTGAAGCTTTCTTT. It translates to CSARDHRGNTEAFF.

The rearrangement joins TRBV7-9 to TRBJ2-4; TRBD2 aligns across 11 bases. With 5 bases clipped from V and 7 bases from J, the junction kept 7 bases outside the gene matches. The germline gives CDR1 SEHNR, CDR2 FQNEAQ (reference sequence). The length of the CDR3 is 15 residues. For the CDR3, the DNA is TGTGCCAGCAGCCCAAGACTAGCGGGAAGGAACATTCAGTACTTC. Its protein is CASSPRLAGRNIQYF.

The chain carries TRBV9 and TRBJ2-1; 13 bases are a match to TRBD2. There are 15 residues in the CDR3. Losses at the gene ends were 4 bases for V and 7 bases for J; bases not matched to a gene: 5. CDR1 is SGDLS, CDR2 YYNGEE, per germline. The CDR3 reads CASSFGLAGVNEQFF. The CDR3 DNA follows: TGTGCCAGCAGCTTCGGACTAGCGGGAGTGAATGAGCAGTTCTTC.

The V and J genes are TRBV5-1 and TRBJ1-2; D uncertain. The germline gives CDR1 SGHRS, CDR2 YFSETQ. V was cut by 0 bases and J by 4 bases, with 13 bases left in between. This CDR3 region has 15 residues. The CDR3 spells CASSLDPGIGYGYTF. The CDR3 DNA is TGCGCCAGCAGCTTGGATCCAGGCATAGGCTATGGCTACACCTTC.